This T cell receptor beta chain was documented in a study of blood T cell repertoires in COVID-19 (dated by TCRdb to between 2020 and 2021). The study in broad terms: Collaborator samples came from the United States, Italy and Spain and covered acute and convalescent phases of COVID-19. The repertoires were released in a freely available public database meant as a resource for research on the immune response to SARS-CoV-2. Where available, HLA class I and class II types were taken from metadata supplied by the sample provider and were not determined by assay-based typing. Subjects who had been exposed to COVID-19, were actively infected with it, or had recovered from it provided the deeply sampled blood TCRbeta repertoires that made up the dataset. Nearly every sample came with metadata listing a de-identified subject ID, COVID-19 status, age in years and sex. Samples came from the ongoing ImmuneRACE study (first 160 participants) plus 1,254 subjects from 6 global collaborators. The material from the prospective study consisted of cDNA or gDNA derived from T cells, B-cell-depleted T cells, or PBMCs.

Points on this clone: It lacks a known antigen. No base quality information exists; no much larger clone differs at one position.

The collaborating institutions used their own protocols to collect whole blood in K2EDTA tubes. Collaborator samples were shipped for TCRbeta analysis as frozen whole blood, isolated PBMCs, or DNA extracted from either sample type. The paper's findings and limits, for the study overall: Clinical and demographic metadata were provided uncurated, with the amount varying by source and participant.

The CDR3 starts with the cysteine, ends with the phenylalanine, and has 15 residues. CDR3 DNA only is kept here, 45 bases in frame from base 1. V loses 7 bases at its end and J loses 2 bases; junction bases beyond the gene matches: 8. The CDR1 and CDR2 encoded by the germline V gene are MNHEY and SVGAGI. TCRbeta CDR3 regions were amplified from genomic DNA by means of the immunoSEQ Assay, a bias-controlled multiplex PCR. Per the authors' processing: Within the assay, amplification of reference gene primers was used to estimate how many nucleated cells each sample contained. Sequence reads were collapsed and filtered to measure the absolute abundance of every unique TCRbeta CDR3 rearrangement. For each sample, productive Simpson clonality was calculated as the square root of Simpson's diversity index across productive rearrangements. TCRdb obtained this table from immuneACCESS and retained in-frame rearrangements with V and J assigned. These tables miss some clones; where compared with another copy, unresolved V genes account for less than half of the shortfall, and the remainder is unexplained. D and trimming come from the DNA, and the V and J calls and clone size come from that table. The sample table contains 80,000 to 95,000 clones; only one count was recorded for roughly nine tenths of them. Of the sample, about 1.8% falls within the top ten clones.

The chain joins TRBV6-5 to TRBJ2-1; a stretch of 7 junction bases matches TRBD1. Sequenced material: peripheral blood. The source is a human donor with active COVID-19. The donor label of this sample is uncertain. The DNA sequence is TGTGCCAGCACCTCCGACAGGGCCACCTACAATGAGCAGTTCTTC. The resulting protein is CASTSDRATYNEQFF.